One sample yielded the 32 T cell receptor beta chains listed below, sequenced in a study of blood T cell repertoires in COVID-19. The assay was immunoSEQ multiplex PCR, and TCRdb's table has in-frame clones only and misses some. Among 250,000 to 400,000 clones, 90% were seen once, and the ten largest hold roughly 2.9%. Sequenced sample: peripheral blood. The origin of the receptors is a woman between 25 and 40 years old with COVID-19, enrolled during active disease.

The chain couples TRBV7-9 to TRBJ1-4; D unresolved. The CDR3 runs 12 residues. Germline CDR1 is SEHNR and CDR2 is FQNEAQ (reference sequence). V lost 1 base and J lost 10, with 7 bases in between. The CDR3 is CASSLGEGKLFF. CDR3 nucleotide sequence: TGTGCCAGCAGCTTAGGGGAGGGAAAACTGTTTTTT.

This clone was picked up a small number of times. The chain recombines TRBV19 with TRBJ1-2; 7 bases line up with TRBD1. CDR3 length equals 13 residues. Germline lookup yields CDR1 LNHDA and CDR2 SQIVND (reference sequence). Trimming removed 3 bases from V and 6 bases from J; junction bases left unmatched: 4. CDR3 amino acids: CASSIDRENGYTF. The CDR3 DNA follows: TGTGCCAGTAGTATTGACAGGGAAAATGGCTACACCTTC. Full variable domain (remainder filled in from reference TRBV19 and TRBJ1-2): DGGITQSPKYLFRKEGQNVTLSCEQNLNHDAMYWYRQDPGQGLRLIYYSQIVNDFQKGDIAEGYSVSREKKESFPLTVTSAQKNPTAFYLCASSIDRENGYTFGSGTRLTVV.

This chain connects TRBV30 to TRBJ1-1, with no clear D. The germline V gene encodes CDR1 GTSNPN and CDR2 SVGIG (reference sequence). V lost 1 base to trimming and J lost 1 base, with 13 bases between them. The CDR3 consists of 15 residues. CDR3 DNA sequence: TGTGCCTGGAGTGCGTCGACACCAGGGAACACTGAAGCTTTCTTT. As protein: CAWSASTPGNTEAFF. Complete variable domain (other parts from reference TRBV30 and TRBJ1-1): SQTIHQWPATLVQPVGSPLSLECTVEGTSNPNLYWYRQAAGRGLQLLFYSVGIGQISSEVPQNLSASRPQDRQFILSSKKLLLSDSGFYLCAWSASTPGNTEAFFGQGTRLTVV.

As DNA, the CDR3 is TGTGCCAGCAGCCCAGGGGGTTTCCAAGAGACCCAGTACTTC. It is translated as CASSPGGFQETQYF. This chain uses TRBV27 with TRBJ2-5; 7 bases are shared with TRBD1. Germline assignment: CDR1 MNHEY and CDR2 SMNVEV (reference sequence). V was clipped by 6 bases and J by 1 base; unmatched bases: 5. This CDR3 contains 14 residues.

CDR3 nucleotides: TGTGCCTGTACTAGCGGTGGAGAGACCCAGTACTTC. Amino acids: CACTSGGETQYF. This chain connects TRBV30 to TRBJ2-5, with 8 bases aligning to TRBD2. Germline V lookup: CDR1 GTSNPN, CDR2 SVGIG (reference sequence). This CDR3 contains 12 residues. V was pared by 6 bases and J by 4 bases, with 4 bases of the junction left unmatched. The full variable domain, completed using reference TRBV30 and TRBJ2-5, is SQTIHQWPATLVQPVGSPLSLECTVEGTSNPNLYWYRQAAGRGLQLLFYSVGIGQISSEVPQNLSASRPQDRQFILSSKKLLLSDSGFYLCACTSGGETQYFGPGTRLLVL.

This rearrangement joins TRBV12-3 or TRBV12-4 to TRBJ2-3; D unresolved. V gave up 7 bases and J gave up 6 bases, with 14 bases separating them. The CDR3 totals 13 residues. In DNA, the CDR3 is TGTGCCAGCACCACCCGTCCTAGGGATACGCAGTATTTT. This encodes CASTTRPRDTQYF.

This clone was counted a few times. The chain links TRBV19 to TRBJ1-1; D unclear. Trimming left V 3 bases short and J 7 bases short, with 12 bases between. Germline V CDR1 and CDR2: LNHDA, SQIVND (reference sequence). The CDR3 contains 13 residues. Here the CDR3 reads CASSIARYGEAFF. CDR3 nucleotides: TGTGCCAGTAGTATTGCGAGGTATGGTGAAGCTTTCTTT.

V gene TRBV28 combines with J gene TRBJ2-1; weak D call: TRBD1 (6 bases). The CDR3 is 15 residues long. Germline CDR1 MDHEN, CDR2 SYDVKM. The V end was cut by 5 bases, the J end by 5 bases, with 16 bases between. In DNA, the CDR3 is TGTGCCAGCAGTCCCCCGCGACAGGTCAACAATGAGCAGTTCTTC. It specifies CASSPPRQVNNEQFF.

The chain uses TRBV5-4 and TRBJ2-5; TRBD2 matches at 14 bases. The CDR3 sequence is 15 residues long. V lost 2 bases, J lost 4 bases, and 1 base stayed unmatched. Germline V gives CDR1 SGHNT, CDR2 YYREEE (reference sequence). DNA for the CDR3: TGTGCCAGCAGCTTCGGACTAGCGGGAGGAGAGACCCAGTACTTC. This translates into CASSFGLAGGETQYF.

This clone is a singleton in its sample. This chain connects TRBV11-3 to TRBJ2-1; a weak D match, TRBD2 (5 bases). Deletions cut 3 bases from V and 0 bases from J, with 12 bases between. There are 16 residues in the CDR3. Germline V lookup: CDR1 SGHNT, CDR2 YENEEA. CDR3 sequence (DNA): TGTGCCAGCAGCTTGGGATTGCGGGCCTCCTACAATGAGCAGTTCTTC. Its protein product is CASSLGLRASYNEQFF. Full variable domain (missing parts from reference TRBV11-3 and TRBJ2-1): EAGVVQSPRYKIIEKKQPVAFWCNPISGHNTLYWYLQNLGQGPELLIRYENEEAVDDSQLPKDRFSAERLKGVDSTLKIQPAELGDSAVYLCASSLGLRASYNEQFFGPGTRLTVL.

The chain is built from TRBV4-1 and TRBJ1-4; TRBD1 matches at 7 bases. With 1 base clipped from V and 5 bases from J, the junction kept 7 bases outside the gene matches. CDR3 size: 16 residues. Per the germline V gene, CDR1 is MGHRA and CDR2 is YSYEKL. DNA of the CDR3: TGCGCCAGCAGCCAAGCGTGGACAGGTGGGAATGAAAAACTGTTTTTT. Translating it yields CASSQAWTGGNEKLFF.

This chain connects TRBV25-1 to TRBJ2-1; 8 nucleotides align to TRBD2. Germline trimming cut 3 bases from V and 9 bases from J; bases unmatched to any gene: 10. This CDR3 comprises 15 residues. Germline V gene data show CDR1 as MGHDK and CDR2 as SYGVNS. For the CDR3, the DNA is TGTGCCAGCAGTGACCCCTCGGGAGGGGTGGCTGAGCAGTTCTTC. Its translation: CASSDPSGGVAEQFF.

The genes are TRBV5-4 and TRBJ1-4; 9 bases align to TRBD1. With 3 bases clipped from V and 8 bases from J, the junction kept 5 bases outside the gene matches. Germline-derived CDR1 and CDR2 are SGHNT and YYREEE (reference sequence). This CDR3 region has 14 residues. In nucleotides, the CDR3 is TGTGCCAGCAGCTACAGGGGGCTGGAAGAAAAACTGTTTTTT. This gives the protein CASSYRGLEEKLFF.

A few counts support this clone. The rearrangement uses TRBV11-2 and TRBJ2-7; 12 nucleotides align to TRBD2. V shed 4 bases, J shed 5 bases, and the junction held 3 bases outside the gene matches. Per the germline V gene, CDR1 is SGHAT and CDR2 is FQNNGV. The CDR3 runs to 14 residues. CDR3 bases: TGTGCCAGCAGCTCCCTAGCGGGAGGGAACGAGCAGTACTTC. It is translated as CASSSLAGGNEQYF.

This clone was picked up one time. The chain combines TRBV30 with TRBJ1-2; perhaps TRBD1 as D (5 bases). This CDR3 contains 13 residues. Trimming took off 6 bases at V and 2 bases at J, with 13 bases between the two ends. Per the germline V gene, CDR1 is GTSNPN and CDR2 is SVGIG (reference sequence). CDR3 bases: TGTGCCTGCTTGGAAGACAGAAACTATGGCTACACCTTC. Its protein is CACLEDRNYGYTF.

Here the CDR3 reads CASSLTQGAGNSPLHF. The CDR3 nucleotides read TGCGCCAGCAGCCTAACCCAGGGGGCGGGTAATTCACCCCTCCACTTT. The rearrangement links TRBV5-1 to TRBJ1-6, with 8 bases aligning to TRBD1. Germline V lookup: CDR1 SGHRS, CDR2 YFSETQ. This CDR3 is built from 16 residues. The V gene end was trimmed by 4 bases and the J gene end by 6 bases; junction bases not matched to a gene: 9.

The genes are TRBV5-1 and TRBJ2-1; the match to TRBD2 covers 14 bases. The CDR3 contains 15 residues. V gave up 3 bases and J gave up 4 bases; unmatched junction bases: 0. The V gene's germline CDR1 is SGHRS and CDR2 YFSETQ. Here the CDR3 reads CASSWTSGRYNEQFF. CDR3 nucleotide sequence: TGCGCCAGCAGCTGGACTAGCGGGAGGTACAATGAGCAGTTCTTC.

This rearrangement joins TRBV19 to TRBJ1-1, with TRBD1 identical over 9 bases. V was pared by 1 base and J by 0 bases, with 6 bases of the junction left unmatched. This CDR3 contains 17 residues. Germline V gene data show CDR1 as LNHDA and CDR2 as SQIVND (reference sequence). The CDR3 coding sequence is TGTGCCAGTAGTATAGGTGACAGGGGGATTATGAACACTGAAGCTTTCTTT. It is translated as CASSIGDRGIMNTEAFF.

This chain joins TRBV7-2 and TRBJ2-7; 9 bases match TRBD2. Trimming at V came to 5 bases and at J to 2 bases, leaving 7 bases not matched to a gene. Germline V gene lookup returns CDR1 SGHTA and CDR2 FQGNSA. This CDR3 region has 15 residues. The CDR3 DNA follows: TGTGCCAGCAGCGGTGGGACTAGCCTCACCTACGAGCAGTACTTC. It translates to CASSGGTSLTYEQYF.

The chain combines TRBV28 with TRBJ1-5, with TRBD1 matching 10 bases. This CDR3 has 15 amino acids. Germline trimming cut 5 bases from V and 4 bases from J; bases unmatched to any gene: 5. Germline CDR1 MDHEN, CDR2 SYDVKM. This CDR3 is CASSPPGQGNQPQHF. The CDR3 bases are TGTGCCAGCAGTCCCCCGGGACAGGGGAATCAGCCCCAGCATTTT. The variable domain in full, with the rest retrieved from reference TRBV28 and TRBJ1-5, is DVKVTQSSRYLVKRTGEKVFLECVQDMDHENMFWYRQDPGLGLRLIYFSYDVKMKEKGDIPEGYSVSREKKERFSLILESASTNQTSMYLCASSPPGQGNQPQHFGDGTRLSIL.

This chain joins TRBV6-5 and TRBJ1-2; tentatively, D is TRBD1 (5 bases). Looked up from germline, CDR1 is MNHEY and CDR2 is SVGAGI. V dropped 0 bases and J dropped 1 base, with 12 bases sitting between them. This CDR3 has 16 residues. For the CDR3, the DNA is TGTGCCAGCAGTTACTCCGCAGGGCTTTTTAACTATGGCTACACCTTC. Its protein product is CASSYSAGLFNYGYTF.

The genes are TRBV6-5 and TRBJ2-7; TRBD2 matches at 13 bases. Germline V lookup: CDR1 MNHEY, CDR2 SVGAGI. The CDR3 spans 15 residues. With 7 bases clipped from V and 4 bases from J, the junction kept 7 bases outside the gene matches. The CDR3 DNA reads TGTGCCAGCACCCGGACTAGCGGGAGTCTATACGAGCAGTACTTC. The encoded protein is CASTRTSGSLYEQYF.

This rearrangement joins TRBV9 to TRBJ2-2, with D uncertain. CDR1 and CDR2 (germline): SGDLS, YYNGEE. This CDR3 is built from 12 residues. Trimming removed 5 bases from V and 4 bases from J, with 6 bases in between. The CDR3 here is CASRGPTGELFF. The CDR3 DNA reads TGTGCCAGCAGGGGCCCCACCGGGGAGCTGTTTTTT.

The genes are TRBV7-9 and TRBJ1-5; tentative D call: TRBD1 (5 bases). Trimming took 4 bases from V and 0 from J, leaving 7 bases between them. The CDR3 has 14 amino acids. Per germline, CDR1 SEHNR and CDR2 FQNEAQ (reference sequence). CDR3 nucleotides: TGTGCCAGCAGCTGGGGCGATAGCAATCAGCCCCAGCATTTT. It specifies CASSWGDSNQPQHF.

The chain has TRBV9 and TRBJ1-2; D unresolved. Germline V CDR1 and CDR2: SGDLS, YYNGEE. The CDR3 runs 15 residues. V was clipped by 0 bases and J by 0 bases, with 9 bases between them. The chain's CDR3 is CASSVDFLTNYGYTF. In DNA form, the CDR3 reads TGTGCCAGCAGCGTAGACTTCCTCACTAACTATGGCTACACCTTC.

This chain connects TRBV7-3 to TRBJ1-1, with a tentative D call TRBD1 (5 bases). This CDR3 is built from 13 residues. Germline CDR1 reads SGHTA; CDR2 reads FQGTGA. The germline V and J ends were trimmed by 3 bases and 1 base, with 6 bases remaining between them. The CDR3 DNA is TGTGCCAGCAGCTTTGGGGCGAACACTGAAGCTTTCTTT. Its translation: CASSFGANTEAFF.

The gene calls are TRBV7-8 and TRBJ2-2; possible D gene TRBD2, 5 bases. Germline V gene lookup returns CDR1 SGHVS and CDR2 FQNEAQ. The CDR3 has 15 residues. The V end lost 8 bases, the J end lost 2 bases, and 15 bases lay between the germline ends. CDR3 protein: CASGGSALNTGELFF. The CDR3 bases are TGTGCCAGCGGCGGGTCAGCCCTTAACACCGGGGAGCTGTTTTTT.

The CDR3 coding sequence is TGTGCCAGCAGCCAGGGGGCGGATGAAAAACTGTTTTTT. Translating gives CASSQGADEKLFF. The chain is built from TRBV27 and TRBJ1-4, with 8 bases that match TRBD1. Unmatched junction bases numbered 3, after V lost 6 bases and J lost 6 bases. The V gene's germline CDR1 is MNHEY and CDR2 SMNVEV (reference sequence). The CDR3 contains 13 residues.

V and J are TRBV28 and TRBJ1-6; TRBD1 agrees at 7 bases. V lost 5 bases, J lost 0 bases, and 4 bases stayed unmatched. This CDR3 comprises 16 residues. Germline CDR1 reads MDHEN; CDR2 reads SYDVKM. In DNA, the CDR3 is TGTGCCAGCAGTCTCTGGGACAGCTCCTATAATTCACCCCTCCACTTT. It encodes CASSLWDSSYNSPLHF.

The chain is built from TRBV19 and TRBJ1-4, with TRBD1 matching 8 bases. The length of the CDR3 is 15 residues. Germline assignment: CDR1 LNHDA and CDR2 SQIVND (reference sequence). J gave up 8 bases and V 3 bases, and 8 bases lay outside the gene matches. Here the CDR3 DNA reads TGTGCCAGTAGTATCCTCAGGGGGCTAGGGGAAAAACTGTTTTTT. Amino acid sequence: CASSILRGLGEKLFF.

J is TRBJ2-1 and V is TRBV11-2, with 10 bases identical to TRBD1. The CDR3 consists of 14 residues. V lost 3 bases and J lost 6; bases outside the gene matches: 2. In germline, CDR1 is SGHAT, CDR2 FQNNGV. The CDR3 protein is CASSFGQGGNEQFF. Written as DNA, the CDR3 is TGTGCCAGCAGCTTCGGACAGGGGGGCAATGAGCAGTTCTTC.

This clone was observed a single time. The chain couples TRBV28 to TRBJ1-2; weak D call: TRBD1 (6 bases). CDR3 length equals 13 residues. Trimming shortened V by 3 bases and J by 6 bases, and 11 bases separated the two germline ends. The V gene's germline CDR1 is MDHEN and CDR2 SYDVKM. CDR3 sequence (DNA): TGTGCCAGCAGTTTCCCAGGGGCAGATGGCTACACCTTC. The encoded protein is CASSFPGADGYTF.